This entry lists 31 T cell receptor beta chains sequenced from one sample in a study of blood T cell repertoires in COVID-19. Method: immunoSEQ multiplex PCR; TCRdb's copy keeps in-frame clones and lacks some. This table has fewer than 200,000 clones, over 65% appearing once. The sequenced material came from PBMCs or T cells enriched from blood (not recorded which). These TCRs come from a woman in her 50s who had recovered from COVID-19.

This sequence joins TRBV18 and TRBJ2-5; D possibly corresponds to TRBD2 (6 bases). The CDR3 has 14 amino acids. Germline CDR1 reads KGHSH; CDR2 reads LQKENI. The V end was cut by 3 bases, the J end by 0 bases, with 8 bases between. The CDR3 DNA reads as TGTGCCAGCTCACCTCGGGAGAACCAAGAGACCCAGTACTTC. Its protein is CASSPRENQETQYF. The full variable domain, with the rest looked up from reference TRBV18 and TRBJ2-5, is NAGVMQNPRHLVRRRGQEARLRCSPMKGHSHVYWYRQLPEEGLKFMVYLQKENIIDESGMPKERFSAEFPKEGPSILRIQQVVRGDSAAYFCASSPRENQETQYFGPGTRLLVL.

CDR3 in DNA: TGTGCCAGTAAGGTGGCTAGCGGGAGTATGGGGCCCTGCGAGCAGTACGTC. Translating gives CASKVASGSMGPCEQYV. V and J are TRBV19 and TRBJ2-7, with 10 bases that match TRBD2. Trimming cost V 7 bases and J 6 bases; bases outside gene matches: 18. Germline CDR1 is LNHDA and CDR2 is SQIVND (reference sequence). This CDR3 is built from 17 residues.

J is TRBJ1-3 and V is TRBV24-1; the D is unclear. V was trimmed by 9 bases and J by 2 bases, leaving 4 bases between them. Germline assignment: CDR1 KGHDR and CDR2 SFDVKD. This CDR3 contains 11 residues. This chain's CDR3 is CATETGNTIYF. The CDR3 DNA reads TGTGCCACCGAGACTGGAAACACCATATATTTT.

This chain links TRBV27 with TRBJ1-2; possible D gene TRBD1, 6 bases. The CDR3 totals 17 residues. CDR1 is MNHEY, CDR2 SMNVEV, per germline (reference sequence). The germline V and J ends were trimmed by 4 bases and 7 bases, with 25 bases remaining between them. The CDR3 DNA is TGTGCCAGCAGTTGGGGGGGGGCAGGTGGTCGTGTCGGTGGCTACACCTTC. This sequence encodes CASSWGGAGGRVGGYTF.

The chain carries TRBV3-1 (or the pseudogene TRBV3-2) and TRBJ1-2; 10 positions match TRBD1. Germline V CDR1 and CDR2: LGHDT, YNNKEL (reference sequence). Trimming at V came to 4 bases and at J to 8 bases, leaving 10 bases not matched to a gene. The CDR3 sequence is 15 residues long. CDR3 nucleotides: TGTGCCAGCAGCCCTACGGGACAGGGGCTTAGGGGCTACACCTTC. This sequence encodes CASSPTGQGLRGYTF.

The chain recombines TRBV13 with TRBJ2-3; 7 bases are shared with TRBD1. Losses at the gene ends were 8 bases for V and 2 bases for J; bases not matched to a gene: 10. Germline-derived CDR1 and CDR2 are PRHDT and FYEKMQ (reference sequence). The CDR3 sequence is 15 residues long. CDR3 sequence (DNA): TGTGCCAGCGACAGGGTGGGGGATGCCACAGATACGCAGTATTTT. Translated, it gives CASDRVGDATDTQYF.

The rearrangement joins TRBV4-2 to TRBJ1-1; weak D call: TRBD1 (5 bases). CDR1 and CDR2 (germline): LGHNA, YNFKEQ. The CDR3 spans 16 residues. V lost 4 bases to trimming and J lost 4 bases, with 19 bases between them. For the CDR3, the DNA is TGTGCCAGCAGCCCATATCAGGGTGAATGGAGCACTGAAGCTTTCTTT. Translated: CASSPYQGEWSTEAFF.

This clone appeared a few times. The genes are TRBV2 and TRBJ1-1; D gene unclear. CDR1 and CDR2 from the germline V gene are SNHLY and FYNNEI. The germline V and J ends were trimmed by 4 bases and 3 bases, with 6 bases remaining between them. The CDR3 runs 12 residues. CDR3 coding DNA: TGTGCCAGCAGTGTTCGGGACACTGAAGCTTTCTTT. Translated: CASSVRDTEAFF.

The chain's CDR3 is CASSPRQGAEKLFF. In DNA form, the CDR3 reads TGTGCCAGCAGCCCCCGACAGGGTGCAGAAAAACTGTTTTTT. The chain is built from TRBV7-9 and TRBJ1-4; 7 nucleotides agree with TRBD1. The V segment lost 5 bases and the J segment 8 bases; nucleotides outside the gene matches: 8. The germline gives CDR1 SEHNR, CDR2 FQNEAQ (reference sequence). This CDR3 comprises 14 residues.

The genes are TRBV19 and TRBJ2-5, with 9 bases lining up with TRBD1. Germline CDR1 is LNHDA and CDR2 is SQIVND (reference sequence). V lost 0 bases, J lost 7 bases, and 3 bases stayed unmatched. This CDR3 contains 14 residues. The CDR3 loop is CASSIENRGPTQYF. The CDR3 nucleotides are TGTGCCAGTAGTATAGAGAACAGGGGGCCGACCCAGTACTTC. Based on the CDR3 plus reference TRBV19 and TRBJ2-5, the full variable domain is DGGITQSPKYLFRKEGQNVTLSCEQNLNHDAMYWYRQDPGQGLRLIYYSQIVNDFQKGDIAEGYSVSREKKESFPLTVTSAQKNPTAFYLCASSIENRGPTQYFGPGTRLLVL.

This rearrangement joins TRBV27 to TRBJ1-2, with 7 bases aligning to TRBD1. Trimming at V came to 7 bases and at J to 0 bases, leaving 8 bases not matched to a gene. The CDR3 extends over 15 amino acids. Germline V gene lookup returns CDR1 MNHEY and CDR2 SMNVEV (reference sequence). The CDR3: CASKETGNANYGYTF. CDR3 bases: TGTGCCAGCAAAGAGACAGGGAATGCTAACTATGGCTACACCTTC.

The CDR3 spells CASSAGTGYGYTF. Here the CDR3 DNA reads TGCGCCAGCAGTGCCGGGACAGGTTATGGCTACACCTTC. The chain couples TRBV5-1 to TRBJ1-2; 8 bases match TRBD1. Germline V CDR1 and CDR2: SGHRS, YFSETQ. V was pared by 5 bases and J by 5 bases, with 5 bases of the junction left unmatched. This CDR3 contains 13 residues. Looking up the rest from reference TRBV5-1 and TRBJ1-2 gives the full variable domain: KAGVTQTPRYLIKTRGQQVTLSCSPISGHRSVSWYQQTPGQGLQFLFEYFSETQRNKGNFPGRFSGRQFSNSRSEMNVSTLELGDSALYLCASSAGTGYGYTFGSGTRLTVV.

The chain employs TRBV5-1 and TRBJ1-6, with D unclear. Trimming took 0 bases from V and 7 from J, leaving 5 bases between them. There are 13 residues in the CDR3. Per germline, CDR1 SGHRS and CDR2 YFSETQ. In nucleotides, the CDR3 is TGCGCCAGCAGCTTGGTCGAGAATTCACCCCTCCACTTT. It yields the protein CASSLVENSPLHF.

CDR3 region: CAYQRGRLPNTEAFF. For the CDR3, the DNA is TGTGCCTACCAAAGGGGTCGGCTCCCGAACACTGAAGCTTTCTTT. The chain has TRBV30 and TRBJ1-1, with a possible D match to TRBD1 (5 bases). V was clipped by 7 bases and J by 1 base, with 19 bases between them. The CDR3 runs to 15 residues. Germline assignment: CDR1 GTSNPN and CDR2 SVGIG (reference sequence).

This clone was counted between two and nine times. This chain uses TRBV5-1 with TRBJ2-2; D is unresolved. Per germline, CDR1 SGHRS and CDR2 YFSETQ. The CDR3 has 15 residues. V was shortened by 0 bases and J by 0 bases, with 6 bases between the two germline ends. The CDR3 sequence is CASSLGSANTGELFF. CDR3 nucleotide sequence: TGCGCCAGCAGCTTGGGCAGTGCGAACACCGGGGAGCTGTTTTTT.

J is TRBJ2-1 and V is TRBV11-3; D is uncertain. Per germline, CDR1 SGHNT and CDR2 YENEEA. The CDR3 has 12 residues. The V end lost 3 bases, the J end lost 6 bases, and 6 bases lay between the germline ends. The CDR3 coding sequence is TGTGCCAGCAGCTTCGACACCAATGAGCAGTTCTTC. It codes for CASSFDTNEQFF.

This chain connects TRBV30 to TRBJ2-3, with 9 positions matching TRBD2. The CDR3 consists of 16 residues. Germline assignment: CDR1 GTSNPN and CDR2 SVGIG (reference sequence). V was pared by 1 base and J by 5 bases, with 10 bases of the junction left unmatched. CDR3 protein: CAWSGGGRAFVDTQYF. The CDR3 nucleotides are TGTGCCTGGAGTGGAGGCGGGAGGGCCTTTGTAGATACGCAGTATTTT.

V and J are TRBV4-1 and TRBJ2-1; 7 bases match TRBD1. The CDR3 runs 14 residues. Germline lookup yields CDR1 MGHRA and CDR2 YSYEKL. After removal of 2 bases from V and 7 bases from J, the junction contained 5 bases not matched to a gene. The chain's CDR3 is CASSQTTGDNEQFF. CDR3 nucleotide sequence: TGCGCCAGCAGCCAAACTACAGGGGATAATGAGCAGTTCTTC.

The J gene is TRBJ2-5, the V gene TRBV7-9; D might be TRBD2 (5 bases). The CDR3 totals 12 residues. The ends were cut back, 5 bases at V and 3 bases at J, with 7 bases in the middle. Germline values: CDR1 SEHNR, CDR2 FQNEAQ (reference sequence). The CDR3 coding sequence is TGTGCCAGCAGCACCGGGGAAGAGACCCAGTACTTC. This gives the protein CASSTGEETQYF.

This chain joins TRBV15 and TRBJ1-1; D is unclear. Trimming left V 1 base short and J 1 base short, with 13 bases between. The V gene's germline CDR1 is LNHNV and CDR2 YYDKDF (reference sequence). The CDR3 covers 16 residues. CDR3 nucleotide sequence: TGTGCCACCAGCAGAGTTCGGGGTGAAGGGAACACTGAAGCTTTCTTT. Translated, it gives CATSRVRGEGNTEAFF.

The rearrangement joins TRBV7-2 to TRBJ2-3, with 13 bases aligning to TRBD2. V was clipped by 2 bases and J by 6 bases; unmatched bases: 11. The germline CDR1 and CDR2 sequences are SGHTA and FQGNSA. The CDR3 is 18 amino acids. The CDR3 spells CASSLTWTSGRTDDTQYF. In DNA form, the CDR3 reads TGTGCCAGCAGCTTAACCTGGACTAGCGGGAGAACGGACGATACGCAGTATTTT.

The CDR3 protein is CASSLTPEQPQHF. CDR3 nucleotide sequence: TGTGCCAGCAGTTTAACCCCCGAGCAGCCCCAGCATTTT. This rearrangement joins TRBV12-3 or TRBV12-4 to TRBJ1-5; no clear D. The CDR3 loop spans 13 amino acids. The germline V and J ends were trimmed by 2 bases and 7 bases, with 9 bases remaining between them.

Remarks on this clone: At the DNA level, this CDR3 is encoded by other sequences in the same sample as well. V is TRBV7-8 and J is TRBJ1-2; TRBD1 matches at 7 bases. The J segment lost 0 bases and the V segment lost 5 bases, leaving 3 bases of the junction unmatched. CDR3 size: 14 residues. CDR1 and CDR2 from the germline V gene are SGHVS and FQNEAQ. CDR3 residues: CASSLDRANYGYTF. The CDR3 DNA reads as TGTGCCAGCAGCCTTGACAGGGCTAACTATGGCTACACCTTC.

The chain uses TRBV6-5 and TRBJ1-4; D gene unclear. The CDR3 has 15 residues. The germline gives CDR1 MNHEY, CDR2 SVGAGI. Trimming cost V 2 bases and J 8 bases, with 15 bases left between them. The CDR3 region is CASSYGWQSIEKLFF. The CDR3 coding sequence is TGTGCCAGCAGTTACGGCTGGCAGTCGATCGAAAAACTGTTTTTT.

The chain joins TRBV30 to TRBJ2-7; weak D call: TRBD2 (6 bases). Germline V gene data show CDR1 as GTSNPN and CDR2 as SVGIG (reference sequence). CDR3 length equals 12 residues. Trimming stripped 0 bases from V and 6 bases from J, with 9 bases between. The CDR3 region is CAWSVGGAEQYV. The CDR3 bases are TGTGCCTGGAGTGTAGGAGGGGCCGAGCAGTACGTC.

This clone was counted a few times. The CDR3 DNA sequence: TGTGCCAGCACCTACCCCCAGGGACAGGGGGCAGGTCAGCCCCAGCATTTT. As protein: CASTYPQGQGAGQPQHF. The chain uses TRBV16 and TRBJ1-5, with 12 bases fitting TRBD1. Germline loops: CDR1 KGHSY, CDR2 FQNENV. The CDR3 covers 17 residues. With 7 bases clipped from V and 6 bases from J, the junction kept 13 bases outside the gene matches.

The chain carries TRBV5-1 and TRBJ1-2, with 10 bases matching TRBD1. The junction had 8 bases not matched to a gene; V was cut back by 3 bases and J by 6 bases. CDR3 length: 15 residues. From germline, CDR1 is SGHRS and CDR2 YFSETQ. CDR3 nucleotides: TGCGCCAGCAGCTCCGCCCGACAGGGGGCTGATGGCTACACCTTC. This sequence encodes CASSSARQGADGYTF.

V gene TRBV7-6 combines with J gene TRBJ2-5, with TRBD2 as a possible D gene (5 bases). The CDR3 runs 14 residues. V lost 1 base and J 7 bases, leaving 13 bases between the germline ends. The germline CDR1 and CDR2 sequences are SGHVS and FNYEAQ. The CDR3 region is CASSLVGADVTQYF. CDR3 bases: TGTGCCAGCAGCTTAGTGGGAGCCGACGTGACCCAGTACTTC. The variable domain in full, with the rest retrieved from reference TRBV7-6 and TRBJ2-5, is GAGVSQSPRYKVTKRGQDVALRCDPISGHVSLYWYRQALGQGPEFLTYFNYEAQQDKSGLPNDRFSAERPEGSISTLTIQRTEQRDSAMYRCASSLVGADVTQYFGPGTRLLVL.

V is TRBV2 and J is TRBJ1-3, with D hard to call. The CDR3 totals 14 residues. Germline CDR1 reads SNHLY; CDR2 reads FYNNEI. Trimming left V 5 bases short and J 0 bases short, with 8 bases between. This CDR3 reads CASSSGFSGNTIYF. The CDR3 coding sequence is TGTGCCAGCAGTTCCGGGTTCTCTGGAAACACCATATATTTT.

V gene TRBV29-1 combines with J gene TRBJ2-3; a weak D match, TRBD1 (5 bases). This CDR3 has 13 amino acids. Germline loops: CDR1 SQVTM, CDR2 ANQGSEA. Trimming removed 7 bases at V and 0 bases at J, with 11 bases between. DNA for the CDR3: TGCAGCGCCGACTGGGGCAGCACAGATACGCAGTATTTT. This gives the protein CSADWGSTDTQYF.

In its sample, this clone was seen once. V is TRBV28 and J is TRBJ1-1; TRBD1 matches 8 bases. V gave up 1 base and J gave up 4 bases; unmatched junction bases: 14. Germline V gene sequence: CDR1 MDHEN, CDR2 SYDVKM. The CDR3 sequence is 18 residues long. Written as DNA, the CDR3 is TGTGCCAGCAGTTTATCCAACCACAGGGGGGCGGGGAGCACTGAAGCTTTCTTT. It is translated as CASSLSNHRGAGSTEAFF.